This T cell receptor (beta chain) emerged from a study of blood T cell repertoires in COVID-19. Only in-frame clones appear in the TCRdb table, and some are missing; sequencing was by immunoSEQ multiplex PCR. The table has about 170,000 clones, approximately 92% seen once. Per germline, CDR1 SGHDT and CDR2 YYEEEE. The length of the CDR3 is 14 residues. V trimming: 3 bases; J trimming: 5 bases; junction bases outside the gene matches: 2. The V gene is TRBV5-6, the J gene TRBJ1-6, with 7 bases that match TRBD1. The sequence derives from a woman aged 45-65 years with acute or convalescent COVID-19. The sequenced material came from peripheral blood. CDR3 amino acids: CASSYDRDNSPLHF. In nucleotides, the CDR3 is TGTGCCAGCAGCTATGACAGGGATAATTCACCCCTCCACTTT.